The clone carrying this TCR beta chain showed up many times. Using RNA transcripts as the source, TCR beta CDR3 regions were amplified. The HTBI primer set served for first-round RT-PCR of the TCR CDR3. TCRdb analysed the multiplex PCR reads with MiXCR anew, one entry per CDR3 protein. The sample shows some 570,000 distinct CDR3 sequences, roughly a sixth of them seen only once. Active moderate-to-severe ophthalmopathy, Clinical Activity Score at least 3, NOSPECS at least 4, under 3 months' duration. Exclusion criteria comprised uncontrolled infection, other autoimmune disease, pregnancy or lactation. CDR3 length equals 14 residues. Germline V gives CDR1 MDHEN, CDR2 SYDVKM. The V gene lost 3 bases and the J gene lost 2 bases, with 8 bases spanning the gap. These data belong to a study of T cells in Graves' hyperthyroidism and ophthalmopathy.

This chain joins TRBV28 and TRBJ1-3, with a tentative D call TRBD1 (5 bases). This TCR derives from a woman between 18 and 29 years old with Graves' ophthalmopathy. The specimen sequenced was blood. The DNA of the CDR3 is TGTGCCAGCAGTTTCCAGGGAACTGGAAACACCATATATTTT. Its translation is CASSFQGTGNTIYF.